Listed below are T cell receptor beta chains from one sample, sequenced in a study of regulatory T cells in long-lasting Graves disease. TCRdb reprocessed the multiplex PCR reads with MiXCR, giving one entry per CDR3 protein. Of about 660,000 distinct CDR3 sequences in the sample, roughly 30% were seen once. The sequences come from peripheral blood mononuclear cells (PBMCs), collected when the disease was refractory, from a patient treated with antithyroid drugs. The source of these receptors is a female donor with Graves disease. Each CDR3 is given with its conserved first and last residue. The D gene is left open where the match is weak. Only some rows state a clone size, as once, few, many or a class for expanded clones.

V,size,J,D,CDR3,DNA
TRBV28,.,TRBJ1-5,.,CASSLPGTMEDQPQHF,TGTGCCAGCAGCCTCCCCGGGACGATGGAAGATCAGCCCCAGCATTTT
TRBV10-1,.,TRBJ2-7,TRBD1,CASSKDRGLSEQYF,TGCGCCAGCAGTAAGGACAGGGGGCTCAGCGAGCAGTACTTC
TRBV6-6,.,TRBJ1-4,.,CASSYSSVQAHSEKLFF,TGTGCCAGCAGTTACTCGTCCGTGCAGGCCCATAGTGAAAAACTGTTTTTT
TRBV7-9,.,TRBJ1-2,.,CASSPTLGGGIYGYTF,TGTGCCAGCAGCCCAACGCTCGGGGGGGGAATCTATGGCTACACCTTC
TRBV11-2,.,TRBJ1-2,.,CASRPGQMDYGYTF,TGTGCCAGCAGGCCCGGACAGATGGACTATGGCTACACCTTC
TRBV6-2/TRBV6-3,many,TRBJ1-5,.,CASSYRTGNQPQHF,TGTGCCAGCAGTTACCGGACGGGCAATCAGCCCCAGCATTTT
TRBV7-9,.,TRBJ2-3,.,CASSSTSGTDTQYF,TGTGCCAGCAGCTCAACCTCGGGCACAGATACGCAGTATTTT
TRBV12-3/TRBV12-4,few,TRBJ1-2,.,CASSLARFNYGYTF,TGTGCCAGCAGTTTAGCAAGATTCAACTATGGCTACACCTTC
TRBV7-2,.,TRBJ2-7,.,CASSKSRYEQYF,TGTGCCAGCAGCAAAAGCCGCTACGAGCAGTACTTC
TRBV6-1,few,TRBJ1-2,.,CATAGRSANYGYTF,TGTGCCACCGCAGGACGGAGCGCTAACTATGGCTACACCTTC
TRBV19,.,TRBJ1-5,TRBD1,CASSIDGTGNQPQHF,TGTGCCAGTAGTATAGATGGGACAGGCAATCAGCCCCAGCATTTT
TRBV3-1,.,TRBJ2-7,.,CASSRGGGLNEQYF,TGTGCCAGCAGCCGAGGTGGGGGGCTCAACGAGCAGTACTTC
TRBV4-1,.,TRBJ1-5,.,CASSQVEGQPQHF,TGCGCCAGCAGCCAAGTTGAAGGACAGCCCCAGCATTTT
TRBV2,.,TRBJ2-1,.,CASSENGLGDEQFF,TGTGCCAGCAGTGAAAACGGGTTGGGGGATGAGCAGTTCTTC
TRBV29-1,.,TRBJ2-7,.,CSAQAGSSYEQYF,TGCAGCGCCCAGGCAGGGAGCTCCTACGAGCAGTACTTC
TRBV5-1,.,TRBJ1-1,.,CASSLEVHTEAFF,TGCGCCAGCAGCTTGGAGGTACACACTGAAGCTTTCTTT
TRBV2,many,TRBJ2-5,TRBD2,CASSDTSGRAVETQYF,TGTGCCAGCAGTGATACTAGCGGGAGGGCAGTTGAGACCCAGTACTTC
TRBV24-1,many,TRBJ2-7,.,CATYPHSATYEQYF,TGTGCCACCTATCCTCACAGTGCCACCTACGAGCAGTACTTC
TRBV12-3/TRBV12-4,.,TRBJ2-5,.,CASAFRTAQETQYF,TGTGCCAGCGCCTTCCGGACAGCGCAAGAGACCCAGTACTTC
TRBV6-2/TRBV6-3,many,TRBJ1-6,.,CASTEPPQPTNSPLHF,TGTGCCAGCACAGAGCCACCACAGCCAACTAATTCACCCCTCCACTTT
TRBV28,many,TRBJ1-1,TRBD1,CASRQTGFGEAFF,TGTGCCAGCCGCCAGACAGGGTTCGGTGAAGCTTTCTTT
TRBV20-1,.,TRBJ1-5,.,CSASRGGQPQHF,TGCAGTGCTAGCAGGGGTGGGCAGCCCCAGCATTTT
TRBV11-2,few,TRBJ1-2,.,CASGTLVQLRLYGYTF,TGTGCCAGCGGAACCCTGGTGCAGCTAAGACTTTATGGCTACACCTTC
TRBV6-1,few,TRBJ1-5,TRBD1,CASNPGTENQPQHF,TGTGCCAGCAACCCCGGGACAGAAAATCAGCCCCAGCATTTT
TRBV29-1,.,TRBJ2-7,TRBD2,CSAKGWGGVGYEQYF,TGCAGCGCAAAAGGTTGGGGGGGGGTGGGCTACGAGCAGTACTTC
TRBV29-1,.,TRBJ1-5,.,CSVGDQPQHF,TGCAGCGTTGGGGATCAGCCCCAGCATTTT
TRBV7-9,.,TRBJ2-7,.,CASSLVVGRSTYEQYF,TGTGCCAGCAGCTTAGTGGTGGGACGAAGCACCTACGAGCAGTACTTC
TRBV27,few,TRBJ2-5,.,CASSSLGVWGEAQYF,TGTGCCAGCAGTTCCCTTGGTGTTTGGGGGGAGGCCCAGTACTTC
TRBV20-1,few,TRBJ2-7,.,CSARDKAYEQYF,TGCAGTGCTAGGGATAAGGCCTACGAGCAGTACTTC
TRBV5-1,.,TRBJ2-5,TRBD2,CASSLAASGGQETQYF,TGCGCCAGCAGCTTGGCGGCTAGCGGAGGGCAAGAGACCCAGTACTTC
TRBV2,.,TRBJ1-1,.,CASSSDTNSRAFF,TGTGCCAGCAGCTCTGACACCAACTCACGGGCTTTCTTT
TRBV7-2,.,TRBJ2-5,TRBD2,CASSLDGGLAGLQETQYF,TGTGCCAGCAGCTTAGACGGGGGACTAGCGGGGCTTCAAGAGACCCAGTACTTC
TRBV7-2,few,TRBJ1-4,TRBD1,CASSSLRTGGDEKLFF,TGTGCCAGCAGCTCTCTACGGACAGGGGGCGATGAAAAACTGTTTTTT
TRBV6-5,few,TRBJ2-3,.,CASSYRGAGDTQYF,TGTGCCAGCAGTTACCGGGGGGCAGGAGATACGCAGTATTTT
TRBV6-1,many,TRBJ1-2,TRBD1,CASSEGTGDGYTF,TGTGCCAGCAGTGAAGGGACAGGGGATGGCTACACCTTC
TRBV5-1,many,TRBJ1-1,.,CASSLEGHTEAFF,TGCGCCAGCAGCTTGGAAGGGCACACTGAAGCTTTCTTT
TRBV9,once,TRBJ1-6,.,CASSVGDYSPLHF,TGTGCCAGCAGCGTAGGGGATTATTCACCCCTCCACTTT
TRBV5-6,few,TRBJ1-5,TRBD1,CASSWTGVSDQPQHF,TGTGCCAGCAGCTGGACAGGGGTCAGTGATCAGCCCCAGCATTTT
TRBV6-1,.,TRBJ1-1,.,CASSPGRMKGEAFF,TGTGCCAGCAGCCCTGGACGAATGAAGGGTGAAGCTTTCTTT
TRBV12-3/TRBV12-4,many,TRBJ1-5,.,CASSFGHGNRPQHF,TGTGCCAGCAGTTTCGGACATGGGAATCGGCCCCAGCATTTT
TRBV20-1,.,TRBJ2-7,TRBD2,CSARDPTSGSLYEQYF,TGCAGTGCTAGAGACCCGACTAGCGGGAGTCTCTACGAGCAGTACTTC
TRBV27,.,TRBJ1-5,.,CASSPTVNGQPQHF,TGTGCCAGCAGCCCGACAGTAAACGGGCAGCCCCAGCATTTT
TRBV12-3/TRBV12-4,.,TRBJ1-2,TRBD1,CASSLVRGGGYTF,TGTGCCAGCAGTTTAGTCAGGGGGGGTGGCTACACCTTC
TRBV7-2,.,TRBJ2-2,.,CASSLDGLIGGGELFF,TGTGCCAGCAGCTTAGACGGCCTGATCGGCGGCGGGGAGCTGTTTTTT
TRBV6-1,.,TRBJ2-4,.,CASFQGATVAKNIQYF,TGTGCCAGCTTTCAGGGTGCAACGGTAGCCAAAAACATTCAGTACTTC
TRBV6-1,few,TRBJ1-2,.,CASTSKTGPYGYTF,TGTGCCAGCACCTCCAAGACAGGCCCCTATGGCTACACCTTC
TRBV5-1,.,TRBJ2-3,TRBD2,CASSLLAGEADTQYF,TGCGCCAGCAGCTTACTAGCGGGAGAGGCAGATACGCAGTATTTT
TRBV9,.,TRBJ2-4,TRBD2,CASSETTSGSNIQYF,TGTGCCAGCAGTGAAACCACTAGCGGGAGCAACATTCAGTACTTC
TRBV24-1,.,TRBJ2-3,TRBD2,CATSDSGTSGRNTQYF,TGTGCCACCAGTGATTCCGGGACTAGCGGGAGAAATACGCAGTATTTT
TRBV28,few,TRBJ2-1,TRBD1,CAGSRPLTGTGEDEQFF,TGTGCCGGCAGTCGTCCTCTAACCGGGACAGGGGAGGATGAGCAGTTCTTC
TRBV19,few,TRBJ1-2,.,CASSINRVSGYTF,TGTGCCAGTAGTATTAACAGGGTCTCTGGCTACACCTTC